Given below is one T cell receptor (beta chain) in context. The antigen is unknown. In each case, RNA was isolated and then reverse transcribed into cDNA as the sequencing template. Using immunoSEQ multiplex PCR, the repertoire was profiled, and TCRdb retains in-frame clones only, with some absent. Of around 300,000 clones in the sample, around 64% were seen once. This sample stems from a study of CD8+ T cells in alopecia areata. Study results and caveats: Many expanded lesional clones persisted in scalp and blood during tofacitinib treatment. With one nonresponder, baseline CD8+ expansion's link to response remains uncertain.

Treatment specified: oral pan-JAK inhibitor, 5-10 mg twice daily. Sorting of CD4+ and CD8+ T cells was performed on PBMCs. The TCR comes from a human donor with alopecia areata. This sample comprised CD4+ T cells sorted from blood, obtained at roughly week 52, from a patient treated with tofacitinib.

The CDR3 reads CASSGVAAEAFF. The CDR3 nucleotides read TGTGCCAGCAGTGGGGTAGCGGCTGAAGCTTTCTTT. J is TRBJ1-1 and V is TRBV25-1, with D uncertain. Germline lookup yields CDR1 MGHDK and CDR2 SYGVNS. Trimming left V 4 bases short and J 6 bases short, with 9 bases between. The CDR3 has 12 residues.